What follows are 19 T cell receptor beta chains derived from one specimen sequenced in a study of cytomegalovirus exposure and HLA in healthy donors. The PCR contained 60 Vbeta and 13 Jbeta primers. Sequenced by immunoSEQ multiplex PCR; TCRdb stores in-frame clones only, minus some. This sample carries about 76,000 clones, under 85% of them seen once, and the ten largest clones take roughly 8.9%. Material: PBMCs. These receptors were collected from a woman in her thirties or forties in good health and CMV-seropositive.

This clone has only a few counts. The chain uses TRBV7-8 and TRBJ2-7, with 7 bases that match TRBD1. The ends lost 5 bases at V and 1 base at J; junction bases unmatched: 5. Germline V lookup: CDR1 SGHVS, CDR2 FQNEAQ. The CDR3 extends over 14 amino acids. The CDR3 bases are TGTGCCAGCAGCACCCGGGACAGATCCTACGAGCAGTACTTC. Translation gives CASSTRDRSYEQYF.

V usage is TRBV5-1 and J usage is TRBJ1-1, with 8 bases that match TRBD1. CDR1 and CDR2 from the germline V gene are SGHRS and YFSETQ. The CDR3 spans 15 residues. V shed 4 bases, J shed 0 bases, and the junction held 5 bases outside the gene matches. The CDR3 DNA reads TGCGCCAGCAGCGTGTGGACAGGGATGAACACTGAAGCTTTCTTT. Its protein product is CASSVWTGMNTEAFF.

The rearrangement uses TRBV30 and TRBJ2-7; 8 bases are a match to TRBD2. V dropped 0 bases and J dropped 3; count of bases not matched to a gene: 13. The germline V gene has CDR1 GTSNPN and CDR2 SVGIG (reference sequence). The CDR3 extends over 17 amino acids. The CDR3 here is CAWSVRYGGASVYEQYF. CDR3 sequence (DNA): TGTGCCTGGAGTGTACGGTACGGGGGGGCCTCAGTCTACGAGCAGTACTTC.

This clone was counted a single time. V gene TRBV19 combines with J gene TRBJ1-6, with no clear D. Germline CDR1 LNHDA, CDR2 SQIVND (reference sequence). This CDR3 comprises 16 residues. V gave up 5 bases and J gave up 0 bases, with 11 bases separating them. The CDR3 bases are TGTGCCAGTAGTGCGGCAGCAAGCTCCTATAATTCACCCCTCCACTTT. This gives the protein CASSAAASSYNSPLHF.

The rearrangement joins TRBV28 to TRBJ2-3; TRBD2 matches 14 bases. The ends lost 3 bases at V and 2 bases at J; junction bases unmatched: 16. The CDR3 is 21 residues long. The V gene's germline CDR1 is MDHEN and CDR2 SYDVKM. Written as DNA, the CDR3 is TGTGCCAGCAGTTTTTTGGGTACCGTGGGACTAGCGGGGGCCTCCACAGATACGCAGTATTTT. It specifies CASSFLGTVGLAGASTDTQYF.

The CDR3 sequence is CASSPYNEQFF. CDR3 DNA sequence: TGTGCCAGCAGCCCTTACAATGAGCAGTTCTTC. The chain is built from TRBV7-2 and TRBJ2-1; no reliable D call. The CDR3 loop spans 11 amino acids. Germline-derived CDR1 and CDR2 are SGHTA and FQGNSA. V was trimmed by 5 bases and J by 4 bases, leaving 3 bases between them.

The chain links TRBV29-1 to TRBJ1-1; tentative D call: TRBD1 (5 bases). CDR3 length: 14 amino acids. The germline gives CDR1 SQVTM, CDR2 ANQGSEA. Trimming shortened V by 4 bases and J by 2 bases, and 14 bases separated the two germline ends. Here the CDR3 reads CSVGGGGGNTEAFF. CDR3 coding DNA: TGCAGCGTTGGGGGTGGGGGGGGAAACACTGAAGCTTTCTTT. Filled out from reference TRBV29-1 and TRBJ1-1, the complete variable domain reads SAVISQKPSRDICQRGTSLTIQCQVDSQVTMMFWYRQQPGQSLTLIATANQGSEATYESGFVIDKFPISRPNLTFSTLTVSNMSPEDSSIYLCSVGGGGGNTEAFFGQGTRLTVV.

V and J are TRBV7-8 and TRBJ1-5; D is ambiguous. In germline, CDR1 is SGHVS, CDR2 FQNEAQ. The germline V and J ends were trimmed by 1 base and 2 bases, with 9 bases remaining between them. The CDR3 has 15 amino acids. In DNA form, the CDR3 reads TGTGCCAGCAGCTTAGTCAGGTGGGGCAATCAGCCCCAGCATTTT. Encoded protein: CASSLVRWGNQPQHF.

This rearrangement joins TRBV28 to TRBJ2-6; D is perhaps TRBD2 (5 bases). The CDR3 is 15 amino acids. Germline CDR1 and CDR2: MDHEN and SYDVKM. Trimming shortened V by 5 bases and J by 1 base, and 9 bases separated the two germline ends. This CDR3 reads CASSPPGSGANVLTF. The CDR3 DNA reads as TGTGCCAGCAGTCCCCCGGGGTCTGGGGCCAACGTCCTGACTTTC.

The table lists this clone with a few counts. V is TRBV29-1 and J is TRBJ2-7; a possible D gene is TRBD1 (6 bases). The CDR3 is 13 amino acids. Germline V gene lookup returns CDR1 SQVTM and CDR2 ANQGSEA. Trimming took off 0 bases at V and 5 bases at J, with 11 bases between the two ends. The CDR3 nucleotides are TGCAGCGTTGAAGAGCCCAGGGGCGACGAGCAGTACTTC. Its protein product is CSVEEPRGDEQYF.

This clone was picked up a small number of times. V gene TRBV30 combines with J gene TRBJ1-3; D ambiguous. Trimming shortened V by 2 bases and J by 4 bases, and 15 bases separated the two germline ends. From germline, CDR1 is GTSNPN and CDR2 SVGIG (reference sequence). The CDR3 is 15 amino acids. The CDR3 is CAWSTGNSKGNTIYF. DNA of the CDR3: TGTGCCTGGAGTACGGGTAATTCGAAGGGAAACACCATATATTTT.

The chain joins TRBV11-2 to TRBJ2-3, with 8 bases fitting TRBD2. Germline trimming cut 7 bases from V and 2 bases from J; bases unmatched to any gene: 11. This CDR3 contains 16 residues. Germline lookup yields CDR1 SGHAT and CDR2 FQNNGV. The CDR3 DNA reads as TGTGCCAGCAACAGAGCGGGGGCTATTTACACAGATACGCAGTATTTT. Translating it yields CASNRAGAIYTDTQYF.

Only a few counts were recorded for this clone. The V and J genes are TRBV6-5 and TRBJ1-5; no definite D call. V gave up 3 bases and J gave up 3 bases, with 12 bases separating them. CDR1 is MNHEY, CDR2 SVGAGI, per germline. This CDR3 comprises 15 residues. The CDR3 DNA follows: TGTGCCAGCAGTTATTCCGGCAGGAACAATCAGCCCCAGCATTTT. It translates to CASSYSGRNNQPQHF.

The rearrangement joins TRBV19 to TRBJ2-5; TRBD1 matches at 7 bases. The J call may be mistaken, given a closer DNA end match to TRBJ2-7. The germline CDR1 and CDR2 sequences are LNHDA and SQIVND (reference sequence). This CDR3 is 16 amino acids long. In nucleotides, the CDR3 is TGTGCCAGTAGTATAAGAAGGACAGGCCAAGTCCACGAGCAGTACTTC. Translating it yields CASSIRRTGQVHEQYF.

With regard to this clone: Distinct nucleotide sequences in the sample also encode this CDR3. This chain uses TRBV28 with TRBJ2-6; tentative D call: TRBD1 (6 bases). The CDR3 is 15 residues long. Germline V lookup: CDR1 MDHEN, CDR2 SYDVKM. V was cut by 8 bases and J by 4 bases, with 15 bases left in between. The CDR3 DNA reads TGTGCCAGCGGGGACATAAGCTCCGGGGCCAACGTCCTGACTTTC. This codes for CASGDISSGANVLTF.

The CDR3 loop reads CASRRVVNTEAFF. DNA for the CDR3: TGTGCCAGCAGGAGGGTAGTGAACACTGAAGCTTTCTTT. This chain connects TRBV6-5 to TRBJ1-1; no clear D. Germline assignment: CDR1 MNHEY and CDR2 SVGAGI. V shed 6 bases and J shed 0 bases, with 8 bases lying between them. The CDR3 consists of 13 residues.

The CDR3 nucleotides read TGTGCCAGCAGTTTAGTCTCGGGGAATGGAAACACCATATATTTT. It codes for CASSLVSGNGNTIYF. The V and J genes are TRBV27 and TRBJ1-3; the D is unclear. CDR3 length: 15 amino acids. V was clipped by 2 bases and J by 3 bases, with 11 bases between them. Per germline, CDR1 MNHEY and CDR2 SMNVEV (reference sequence).

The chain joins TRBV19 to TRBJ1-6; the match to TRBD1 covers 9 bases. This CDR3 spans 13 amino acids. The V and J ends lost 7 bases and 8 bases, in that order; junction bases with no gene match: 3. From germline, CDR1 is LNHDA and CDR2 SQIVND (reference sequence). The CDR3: CASTGQGDSPLHF. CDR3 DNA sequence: TGTGCCAGTACGGGACAGGGTGATTCACCCCTCCACTTT.

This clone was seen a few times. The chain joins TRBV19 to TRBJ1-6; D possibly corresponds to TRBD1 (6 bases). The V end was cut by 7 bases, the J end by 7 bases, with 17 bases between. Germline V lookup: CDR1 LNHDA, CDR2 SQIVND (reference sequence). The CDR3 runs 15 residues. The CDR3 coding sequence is TGTGCCAGTAACAAGAACCGACAGGTGAATTCACCCCTCCACTTT. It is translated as CASNKNRQVNSPLHF.